These 27 T cell receptor beta chains originate from one sample sequenced in a study of blood T cell repertoires in COVID-19. Only in-frame clones appear in the TCRdb table, and some are missing; sequencing was by immunoSEQ multiplex PCR. The data contain a few hundred thousand clones, approximately 77% of them singletons. Sequenced material: peripheral blood. These receptors were taken from a woman in her late teens or twenties with acute or convalescent COVID-19.

This clone was observed a handful of times. The CDR3 spells CASSLALNGYEQYF. DNA for the CDR3: TGTGCCAGCAGCCTAGCTTTGAATGGCTACGAGCAGTACTTC. The genes are TRBV4-2 and TRBJ2-7, with D unresolved. The CDR3 length is 14 residues. In germline, CDR1 is LGHNA, CDR2 YNFKEQ. Trimming left V 4 bases short and J 3 bases short, with 13 bases between.

V usage is TRBV18 and J usage is TRBJ1-1, with TRBD1 as a possible D gene (5 bases). V was clipped by 5 bases and J by 0 bases, with 22 bases between them. CDR3 size: 18 residues. CDR1 and CDR2 from the germline V gene are KGHSH and LQKENI. CDR3 nucleotide sequence: TGTGCCAGCTCAGACCTCCGATTCCTGGACACAATGAACACTGAAGCTTTCTTT. Protein: CASSDLRFLDTMNTEAFF.

The rearrangement links TRBV6-2 or TRBV6-3 to TRBJ2-3, with a weak D call TRBD2 (6 bases). With 6 bases removed from V and 3 bases from J, the gap between germline ends came to 13 bases. Looked up from germline, CDR1 is MNHEY and CDR2 is SVGEGT. CDR3 length: 14 amino acids. DNA of the CDR3: TGTGCCAGCAGCGCCTGGGACTTGACAGATACGCAGTATTTT. It codes for CASSAWDLTDTQYF.

V usage is TRBV27 and J usage is TRBJ2-7; 7 bases agree with TRBD1. Germline-derived CDR1 and CDR2 are MNHEY and SMNVEV (reference sequence). The CDR3 has 14 amino acids. Trimming removed 4 bases from V and 1 base from J; junction bases left unmatched: 4. As DNA, the CDR3 is TGTGCCAGCAGTTCGAGGACAGGTTCCTACGAGCAGTACTTC. This encodes CASSSRTGSYEQYF.

The V call is TRBV9, the J call TRBJ2-7, with D perhaps TRBD2 (6 bases). Trimming shortened V by 2 bases and J by 6 bases, and 18 bases separated the two germline ends. This CDR3 comprises 15 residues. The germline CDR1 and CDR2 sequences are SGDLS and YYNGEE. The CDR3 nucleotides are TGTGCCAGCAGCGTTGCAGGCTTGGCGGGGACCGAGCAGTACTTC. This sequence encodes CASSVAGLAGTEQYF.

J is TRBJ2-1 and V is TRBV18; 9 nucleotides line up with TRBD2. Unmatched junction bases numbered 7, after V lost 3 bases and J lost 7 bases. Germline V gene lookup returns CDR1 KGHSH and CDR2 LQKENI. The CDR3 runs 15 residues. The CDR3 region is CASSPSAGGINEQFF. The CDR3 nucleotides are TGTGCCAGCTCACCCTCAGCGGGAGGTATAAATGAGCAGTTCTTC.

V usage is TRBV6-2 or TRBV6-3 and J usage is TRBJ1-2; D is possibly TRBD1 (6 bases). This CDR3 region has 15 residues. Germline values: CDR1 MNHEY, CDR2 SVGEGT. V was pared by 4 bases and J by 2 bases, with 14 bases between. The CDR3 is CASSWTWQGNYGYTF. The CDR3 nucleotides are TGTGCCAGCAGTTGGACATGGCAGGGGAACTATGGCTACACCTTC.

This chain uses TRBV10-2 with TRBJ2-3; 8 bases are shared with TRBD1. V lost 6 bases to trimming and J lost 1 base; unmatched junction nucleotides: 3. CDR1 is WSHSY, CDR2 SAAADI, per germline. This CDR3 spans 14 amino acids. CDR3 sequence reads: CASSGTGGTDTQYF. Written as DNA, the CDR3 is TGCGCCAGCAGCGGGACAGGCGGCACAGATACGCAGTATTTT.

The chain carries TRBV7-6 and TRBJ1-4; perhaps TRBD1 as D (5 bases). CDR3 size: 19 residues. Trimming removed 4 bases at V and 0 bases at J, with 21 bases between. CDR1 SGHVS and CDR2 FNYEAQ come from the germline V gene. This CDR3 reads CASSSISGQQGATNEKLFF. In nucleotides, the CDR3 is TGTGCCAGCAGCTCAATTAGCGGTCAGCAGGGAGCAACTAATGAAAAACTGTTTTTT.

The V and J genes are TRBV10-1 and TRBJ2-3, with 12 bases lining up with TRBD1. Per the germline V gene, CDR1 is WNHNN and CDR2 is SYGVQD (reference sequence). This CDR3 has 15 amino acids. J gave up 6 bases and V 5 bases, and 6 bases lay outside the gene matches. The CDR3 spells CASSSGTGGPDTQYF. In DNA form, the CDR3 reads TGCGCCAGCAGTTCCGGGACAGGGGGCCCGGATACGCAGTATTTT.

The chain recombines TRBV7-2 with TRBJ1-6; 8 bases are shared with TRBD1. The CDR3 sequence is 16 residues long. From germline, CDR1 is SGHTA and CDR2 FQGNSA. J lost 9 bases, V lost 0 bases, and 7 bases had no gene match. The CDR3 coding sequence is TGTGCCAGCAGCTTAGCGCCAGGACAGGGCGGTTCACCCCTCCACTTT. Its translation: CASSLAPGQGGSPLHF.

In nucleotides, the CDR3 is TGTGCCAGCAGGGATTCAGGGGCCAACATGAATGAGCAGTTCTTC. Translated, it gives CASRDSGANMNEQFF. The rearrangement links TRBV11-2 to TRBJ2-1; D is perhaps TRBD1 (6 bases). Germline values: CDR1 SGHAT, CDR2 FQNNGV. V lost 6 bases, J lost 7 bases, and 19 bases lay in between. The CDR3 covers 15 residues.

The chain recombines TRBV7-6 with TRBJ2-2; D is unclear. CDR1 is SGHVS, CDR2 FNYEAQ, per germline. This CDR3 has 13 residues. Trimming stripped 1 base from V and 7 bases from J, with 7 bases between. The CDR3 DNA reads as TGTGCCAGCAGCTTAGGAGGTGGCGGGGAGCTGTTTTTT. Its protein is CASSLGGGGELFF.

The CDR3 DNA is TGTGCCAGCAGTAACAGGGACTACAATGAGCAGTTCTTC. It codes for CASSNRDYNEQFF. The rearrangement links TRBV2 to TRBJ2-1, with D perhaps TRBD1 (6 bases). The CDR3 has 13 amino acids. Trimming removed 5 bases from V and 3 bases from J, with 8 bases in between. Germline loops: CDR1 SNHLY, CDR2 FYNNEI.

The rearrangement joins TRBV29-1 to TRBJ2-4; the D gene is possibly TRBD2 (5 bases). Trimming removed 7 bases at V and 0 bases at J, with 7 bases between. The CDR3 extends over 12 amino acids. Germline assignment: CDR1 SQVTM and CDR2 ANQGSEA. CDR3: CSGLTAKNIQYF. Here the CDR3 DNA reads TGCAGCGGACTAACAGCCAAAAACATTCAGTACTTC. Combining the CDR3 with reference TRBV29-1 and TRBJ2-4 gives the whole variable domain SAVISQKPSRDICQRGTSLTIQCQVDSQVTMMFWYRQQPGQSLTLIATANQGSEATYESGFVIDKFPISRPNLTFSTLTVSNMSPEDSSIYLCSGLTAKNIQYFGAGTRLSVL.

J is TRBJ2-5 and V is TRBV7-2, with TRBD1 as a possible D gene (6 bases). Looked up from germline, CDR1 is SGHTA and CDR2 is FQGNSA. Trimming stripped 1 base from V and 5 bases from J, with 11 bases between. This CDR3 comprises 14 residues. This CDR3 is CASSLGGRVETQYF. For the CDR3, the DNA is TGTGCCAGCAGCTTAGGGGGGCGGGTGGAGACCCAGTACTTC.

The CDR3 DNA reads TGTGCCAGCAGCCCAGGGGGTTACAATGAAAAACTGTTTTTT. Its translation: CASSPGGYNEKLFF. The genes are TRBV5-6 and TRBJ1-4; TRBD1 matches at 7 bases. Germline V gene sequence: CDR1 SGHDT, CDR2 YYEEEE. Trimming at V came to 4 bases and at J to 5 bases, leaving 5 bases not matched to a gene. This CDR3 has 14 residues.

This chain links TRBV6-2 or TRBV6-3 with TRBJ2-1; a weak D match, TRBD1 (5 bases). The CDR3 is made up of 14 amino acids. Trimming cost V 5 bases and J 2 bases, with 10 bases left between them. Looked up from germline, CDR1 is MNHEY and CDR2 is SVGEGT. The CDR3 DNA follows: TGTGCCAGCAGTCGTCAGGGCCCCTACAATGAGCAGTTCTTC. Translation gives CASSRQGPYNEQFF.

The chain joins TRBV12-3 or TRBV12-4 to TRBJ1-1; D is ambiguous. This CDR3 region has 11 residues. V dropped 0 bases and J dropped 7 bases, with 3 bases sitting between them. The CDR3: CASSLAVEAFF. CDR3 DNA: TGTGCCAGCAGTTTAGCCGTTGAAGCTTTCTTT.

The rearrangement links TRBV7-2 to TRBJ1-1; no definite D call. In germline, CDR1 is SGHTA, CDR2 FQGNSA. V was cut by 5 bases and J by 3 bases, with 10 bases left in between. CDR3 size: 13 residues. CDR3 coding DNA: TGTGCCAGCAGCCGCCGTGCGGACACTGAAGCTTTCTTT. It translates to CASSRRADTEAFF.

The CDR3 DNA sequence: TGTGCCAGTAGTTTTGGGGCGGCTAATGAAAAACTGTTTTTT. Translation: CASSFGAANEKLFF. The genes are TRBV19 and TRBJ1-4, with a weak D call TRBD1 (5 bases). Germline V gives CDR1 LNHDA, CDR2 SQIVND (reference sequence). Trimming removed 5 bases from V and 3 bases from J, with 10 bases in between. This CDR3 is built from 14 residues.

The V call is TRBV29-1, the J call TRBJ1-1; a possible D gene is TRBD1 (6 bases). V was trimmed by 6 bases and J by 0 bases, leaving 11 bases between them. The CDR3 is made up of 13 amino acids. Germline V CDR1 and CDR2: SQVTM, ANQGSEA. CDR3 DNA: TGCAGCGTGCAGGGACATCTGAACACTGAAGCTTTCTTT. It translates to CSVQGHLNTEAFF.

The CDR3 DNA sequence: TGCGCCAGCAGCTTACGTGGGGGCGGAACTGAAGCTTTCTTT. It is translated as CASSLRGGGTEAFF. The chain links TRBV5-1 to TRBJ1-1, with D maybe TRBD1 (6 bases). The CDR3 is made up of 14 amino acids. V shed 2 bases and J shed 5 bases, with 13 bases lying between them. Germline V gives CDR1 SGHRS, CDR2 YFSETQ. The variable domain in full, with the rest retrieved from reference TRBV5-1 and TRBJ1-1, is KAGVTQTPRYLIKTRGQQVTLSCSPISGHRSVSWYQQTPGQGLQFLFEYFSETQRNKGNFPGRFSGRQFSNSRSEMNVSTLELGDSALYLCASSLRGGGTEAFFGQGTRLTVV.

V and J are TRBV7-2 and TRBJ2-3; TRBD2 is a possible D gene (6 bases). V lost 10 bases to trimming and J lost 2 bases, with 10 bases between them. The CDR3 totals 12 residues. In germline, CDR1 is SGHTA, CDR2 FQGNSA. The CDR3: CATGVTTDTQYF. CDR3 DNA: TGTGCCACGGGGGTCACCACAGATACGCAGTATTTT. The variable domain in full, with the rest retrieved from reference TRBV7-2 and TRBJ2-3, is GAGVSQSPSNKVTEKGKDVELRCDPISGHTALYWYRQSLGQGLEFLIYFQGNSAPDKSGLPSDRFSAERTGGSVSTLTIQRTQQEDSAVYLCATGVTTDTQYFGPGTRLTVL.

This clone has more than one count but fewer than ten. The rearrangement joins TRBV7-9 to TRBJ2-7, with 10 bases aligning to TRBD2. V shed 5 bases and J 4 bases; nucleotides not matched to a gene: 8. CDR1 is SEHNR and CDR2 is FQNEAQ in the germline V gene (reference sequence). The CDR3 length is 15 residues. CDR3 protein: CASSPPGTSVYEQYF. The CDR3 nucleotides are TGTGCCAGCAGCCCCCCCGGGACTAGCGTGTACGAGCAGTACTTC.

This chain connects TRBV28 to TRBJ2-5; tentatively, D is TRBD1 (6 bases). Deletions cut 1 base from V and 2 bases from J, with 11 bases between. CDR3 length: 15 amino acids. Germline V gene data show CDR1 as MDHEN and CDR2 as SYDVKM. DNA for the CDR3: TGTGCCAGCAGTTTATTGGGGCAGGGGCAAGAGACCCAGTACTTC. Amino acids: CASSLLGQGQETQYF. The variable domain in full, with the rest retrieved from reference TRBV28 and TRBJ2-5, is DVKVTQSSRYLVKRTGEKVFLECVQDMDHENMFWYRQDPGLGLRLIYFSYDVKMKEKGDIPEGYSVSREKKERFSLILESASTNQTSMYLCASSLLGQGQETQYFGPGTRLLVL.

J is TRBJ2-7 and V is TRBV11-2, with a tentative D call TRBD1 (6 bases). Trimming shortened V by 1 base and J by 0 bases, and 10 bases separated the two germline ends. The CDR3 is 15 amino acids. Germline V lookup: CDR1 SGHAT, CDR2 FQNNGV. The CDR3 sequence: CASSLGEGGSYEQYF. The CDR3 nucleotides are TGTGCCAGCAGCTTAGGGGAAGGGGGCTCCTACGAGCAGTACTTC.